The 5 T cell receptor beta chains below all came from one sample that was sequenced in a study of blood T cell repertoires in COVID-19. TCRdb's copy holds only in-frame clones and misses some; the assay was immunoSEQ multiplex PCR. The data hold around 60,000 clones, with just under 90% observed a single time. The source material was peripheral blood. Every receptor here comes from a human donor with active COVID-19. The donor label of this sample is uncertain.

This chain's CDR3 is CASSQGGQGWYEQYF. CDR3 in DNA: TGCGCCAGCAGCCAAGGGGGGCAGGGTTGGTACGAGCAGTACTTC. The gene calls are TRBV4-1 and TRBJ2-7, with D possibly matching TRBD1 (6 bases). CDR3 length equals 15 residues. Trimming cost V 1 base and J 4 bases, with 14 bases left between them. Germline CDR1 is MGHRA and CDR2 is YSYEKL.

The chain joins TRBV5-1 to TRBJ2-7; the D gene is possibly TRBD1 (5 bases). Germline-derived CDR1 and CDR2 are SGHRS and YFSETQ. V lost 1 base, J lost 1 base, and 9 bases lay in between. CDR3 size: 14 residues. The CDR3 bases are TGCGCCAGCAGCTTGAAAGGGGATTCCTACGAGCAGTACTTC. Amino acids: CASSLKGDSYEQYF.

For the CDR3, the DNA is TGTGCCAGCAGCCATCGACAGGGGGCTGGAGATACGCAGTATTTT. Its translation: CASSHRQGAGDTQYF. V and J are TRBV3-1 (or the pseudogene TRBV3-2) and TRBJ2-3; 10 positions match TRBD1. CDR1 is LGHDT and CDR2 is YNNKEL in the germline V gene (reference sequence). The CDR3 contains 15 residues. V trimming: 3 bases; J trimming: 5 bases; junction bases outside the gene matches: 5.

The CDR3 coding sequence is TGTGCCAGCCTTATCGGTCCCGACTCCGAGCAGTACTTC. Its translation: CASLIGPDSEQYF. V and J are TRBV11-2 and TRBJ2-7, with D hard to call. V lost 8 bases, J lost 6 bases, and 17 bases lay in between. This CDR3 has 13 amino acids. Germline assignment: CDR1 SGHAT and CDR2 FQNNGV.

The chain is built from TRBV7-6 and TRBJ1-3; no clear D gene. Trimming removed 3 bases from V and 0 bases from J, with 6 bases in between. CDR3 length: 14 amino acids. Per the germline V gene, CDR1 is SGHVS and CDR2 is FNYEAQ. CDR3 sequence (DNA): TGTGCCAGCAGCTTCGGTGACTCTGGAAACACCATATATTTT. This gives the protein CASSFGDSGNTIYF.